The T cell receptor beta chain under discussion was sequenced for a study of OX40 agonist ivuxolimab in advanced cancers. Points from the study as a whole: Mean expanded clone counts were higher in CD8+ than CD4+ T cells.

Comment on this clone: Its specificity is not known.

Only in-frame clones appear in the TCRdb table, and some are missing; sequencing was by immunoSEQ multiplex PCR. Of roughly 70,000 clones in the sample, about nine tenths were seen once. This material consisted of CD4+ or CD8+ T cells sorted from blood, taken in a trial of the OX40 agonist ivuxolimab. This TCR was sampled from an adult with an advanced solid tumor such as melanoma, head and neck, liver or kidney cancer.

The CDR3 region has the DNA TGTGCCACCAGCCCCCGGGAACAGGCCCACGAGCAGTACTTC. Amino acids: CATSPREQAHEQYF. The rearrangement joins TRBV15 to TRBJ2-7; possibly TRBD1 or TRBD2 for D (5 bases each). Trimming pared 5 bases from V and 5 bases from J, leaving 16 bases between. Germline V gene data show CDR1 as LNHNV and CDR2 as YYDKDF (reference sequence). The CDR3 runs to 14 residues.